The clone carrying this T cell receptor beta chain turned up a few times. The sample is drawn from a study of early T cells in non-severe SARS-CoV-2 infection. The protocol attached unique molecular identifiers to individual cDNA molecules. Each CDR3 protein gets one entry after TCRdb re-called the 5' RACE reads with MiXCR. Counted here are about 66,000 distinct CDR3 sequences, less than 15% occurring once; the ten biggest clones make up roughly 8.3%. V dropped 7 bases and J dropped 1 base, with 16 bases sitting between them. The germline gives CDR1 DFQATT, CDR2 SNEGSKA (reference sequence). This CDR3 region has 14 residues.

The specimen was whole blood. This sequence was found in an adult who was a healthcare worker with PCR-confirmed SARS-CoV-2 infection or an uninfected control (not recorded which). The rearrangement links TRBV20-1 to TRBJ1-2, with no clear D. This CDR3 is CSGLLRQHNYGYTF. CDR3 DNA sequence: TGCAGTGGTCTTCTACGCCAGCATAACTATGGCTACACCTTC.